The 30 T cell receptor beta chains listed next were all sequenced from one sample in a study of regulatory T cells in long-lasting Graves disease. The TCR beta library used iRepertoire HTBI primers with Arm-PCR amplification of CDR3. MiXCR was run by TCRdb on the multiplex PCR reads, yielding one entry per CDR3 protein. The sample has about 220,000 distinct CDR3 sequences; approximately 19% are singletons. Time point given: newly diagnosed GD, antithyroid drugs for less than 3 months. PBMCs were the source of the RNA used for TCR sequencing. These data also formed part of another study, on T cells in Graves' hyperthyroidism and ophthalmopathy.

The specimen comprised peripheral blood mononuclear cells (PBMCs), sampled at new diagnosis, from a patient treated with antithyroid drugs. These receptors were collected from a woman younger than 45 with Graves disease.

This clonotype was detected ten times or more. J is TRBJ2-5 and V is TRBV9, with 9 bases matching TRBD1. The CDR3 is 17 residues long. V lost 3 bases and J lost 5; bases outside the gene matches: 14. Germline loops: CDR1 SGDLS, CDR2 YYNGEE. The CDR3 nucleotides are TGTGCCAGCAGCGGGGACAGGGTGTCCCCGTTTGGGGAGACCCAGTACTTC. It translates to CASSGDRVSPFGETQYF.

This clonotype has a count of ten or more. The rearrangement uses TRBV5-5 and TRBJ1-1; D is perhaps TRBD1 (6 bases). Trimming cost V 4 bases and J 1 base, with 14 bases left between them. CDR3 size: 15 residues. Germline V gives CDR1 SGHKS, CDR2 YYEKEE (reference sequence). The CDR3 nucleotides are TGTGCCAGCAGCGCGGACAGCTCAAGGAACACTGAAGCTTTCTTT. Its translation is CASSADSSRNTEAFF.

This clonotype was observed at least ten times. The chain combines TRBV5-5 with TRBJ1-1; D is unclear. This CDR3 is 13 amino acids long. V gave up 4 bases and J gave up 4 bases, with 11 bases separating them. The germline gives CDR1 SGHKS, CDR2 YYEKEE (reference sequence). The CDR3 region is CASSRRDSTEAFF. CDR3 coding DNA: TGTGCCAGCAGCCGGCGGGATAGCACTGAAGCTTTCTTT.

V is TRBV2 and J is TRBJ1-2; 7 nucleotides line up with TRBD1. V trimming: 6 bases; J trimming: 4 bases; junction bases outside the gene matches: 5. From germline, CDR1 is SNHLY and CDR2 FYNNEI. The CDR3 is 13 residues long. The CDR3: CASRGQDRYGYTF. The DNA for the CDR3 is TGTGCCAGCAGAGGACAGGACCGCTATGGCTACACCTTC.

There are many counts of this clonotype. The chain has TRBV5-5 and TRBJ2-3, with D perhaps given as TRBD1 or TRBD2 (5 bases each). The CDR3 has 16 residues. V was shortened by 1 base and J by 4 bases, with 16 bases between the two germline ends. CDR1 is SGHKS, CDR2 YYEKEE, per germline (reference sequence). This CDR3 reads CASSLSPQGVADTQYF. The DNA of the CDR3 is TGTGCCAGCAGCTTGAGCCCCCAGGGAGTCGCAGATACGCAGTATTTT.

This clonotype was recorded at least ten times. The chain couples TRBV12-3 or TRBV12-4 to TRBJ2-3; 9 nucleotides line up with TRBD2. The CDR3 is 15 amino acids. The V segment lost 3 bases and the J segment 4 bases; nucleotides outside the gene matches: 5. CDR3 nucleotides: TGTGCCAGCAGTTTGGGCGGGGGGGCGCCAGATACGCAGTATTTT. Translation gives CASSLGGGAPDTQYF.

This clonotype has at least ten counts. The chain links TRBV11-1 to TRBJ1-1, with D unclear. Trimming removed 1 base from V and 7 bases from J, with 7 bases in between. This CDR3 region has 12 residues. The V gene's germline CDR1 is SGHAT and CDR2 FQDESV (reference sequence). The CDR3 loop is CASSLVGNEAFF. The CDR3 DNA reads TGTGCCAGCAGCTTAGTTGGTAATGAAGCTTTCTTT.

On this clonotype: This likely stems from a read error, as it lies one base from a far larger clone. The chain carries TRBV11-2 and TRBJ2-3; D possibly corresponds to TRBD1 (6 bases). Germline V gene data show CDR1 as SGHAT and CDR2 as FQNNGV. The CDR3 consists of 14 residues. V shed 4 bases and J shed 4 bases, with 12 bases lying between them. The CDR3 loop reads CASSSRGHPDTQYF. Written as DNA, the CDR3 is TGTGCCAGCAGCTCCCGGGGACACCCAGATACGCAGTATTTT. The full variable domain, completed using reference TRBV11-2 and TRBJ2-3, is EAGVAQSPRYKIIEKRQSVAFWCNPISGHATLYWYQQILGQGPKLLIQFQNNGVVDDSQLPKDRFSAERLKGVDSTLKIQPAKLEDSAVYLCASSSRGHPDTQYFGPGTRLTVL.

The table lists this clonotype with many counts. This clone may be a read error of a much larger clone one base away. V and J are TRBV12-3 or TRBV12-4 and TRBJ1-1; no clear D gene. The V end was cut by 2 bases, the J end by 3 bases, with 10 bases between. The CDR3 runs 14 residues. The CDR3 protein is CASSLFSGDTEAFF. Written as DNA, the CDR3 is TGTGCCAGCAGTTTATTCTCCGGGGACACTGAAGCTTTCTTT.

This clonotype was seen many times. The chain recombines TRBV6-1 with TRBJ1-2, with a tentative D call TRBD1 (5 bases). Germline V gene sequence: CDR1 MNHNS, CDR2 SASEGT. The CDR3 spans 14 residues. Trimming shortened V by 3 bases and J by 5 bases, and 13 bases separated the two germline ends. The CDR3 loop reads CASSEQTVLYGYTF. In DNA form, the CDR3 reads TGTGCCAGCAGTGAGCAGACAGTACTTTATGGCTACACCTTC.

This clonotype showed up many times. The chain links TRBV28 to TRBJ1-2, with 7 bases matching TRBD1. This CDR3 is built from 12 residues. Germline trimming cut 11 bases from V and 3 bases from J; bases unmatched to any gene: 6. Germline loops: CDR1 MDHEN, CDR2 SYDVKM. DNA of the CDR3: TGTGCCGGGAGCGACAGGGACTATGGCTACACCTTC. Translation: CAGSDRDYGYTF.

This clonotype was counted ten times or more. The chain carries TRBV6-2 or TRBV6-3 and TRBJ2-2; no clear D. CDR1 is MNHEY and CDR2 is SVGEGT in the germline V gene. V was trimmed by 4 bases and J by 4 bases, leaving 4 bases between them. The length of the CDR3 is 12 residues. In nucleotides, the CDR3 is TGTGCCAGCAGTTTCGGCACCGGGGAGCTGTTTTTT. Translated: CASSFGTGELFF.

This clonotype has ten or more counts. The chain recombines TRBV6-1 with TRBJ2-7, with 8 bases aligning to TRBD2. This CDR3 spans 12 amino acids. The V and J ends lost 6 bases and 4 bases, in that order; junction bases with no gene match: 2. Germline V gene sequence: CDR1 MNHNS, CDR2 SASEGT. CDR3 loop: CASRAGVYEQYF. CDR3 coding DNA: TGTGCCAGCAGAGCGGGAGTATACGAGCAGTACTTC.

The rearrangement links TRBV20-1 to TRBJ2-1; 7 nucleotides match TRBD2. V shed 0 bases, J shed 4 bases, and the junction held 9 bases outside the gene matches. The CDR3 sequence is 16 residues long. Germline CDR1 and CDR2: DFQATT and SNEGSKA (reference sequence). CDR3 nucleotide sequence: TGCAGTGCTAGAGAGACAGCGGGGATTGGGTACAATGAGCAGTTCTTC. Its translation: CSARETAGIGYNEQFF.

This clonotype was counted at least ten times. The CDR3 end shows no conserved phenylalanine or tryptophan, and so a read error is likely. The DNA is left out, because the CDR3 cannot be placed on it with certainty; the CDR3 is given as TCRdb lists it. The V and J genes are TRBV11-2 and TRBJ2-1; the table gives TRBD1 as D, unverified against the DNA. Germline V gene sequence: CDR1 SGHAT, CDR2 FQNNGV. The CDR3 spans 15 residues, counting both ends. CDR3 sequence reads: CASSLARGLLNEHFL.

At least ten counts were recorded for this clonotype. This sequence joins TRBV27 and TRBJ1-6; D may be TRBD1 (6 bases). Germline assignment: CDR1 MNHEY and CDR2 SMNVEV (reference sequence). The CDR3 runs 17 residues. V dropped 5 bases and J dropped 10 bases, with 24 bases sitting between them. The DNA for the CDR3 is TGTGCCAGCAGTGCATTACAGGGAAAGGCGGGAGGCTCACCCCTCCACTTT. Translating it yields CASSALQGKAGGSPLHF.

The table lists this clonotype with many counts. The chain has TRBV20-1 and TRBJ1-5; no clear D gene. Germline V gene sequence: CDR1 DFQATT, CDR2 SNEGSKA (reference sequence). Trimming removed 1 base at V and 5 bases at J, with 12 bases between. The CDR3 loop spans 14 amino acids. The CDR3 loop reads CSARAESGHQPQHF. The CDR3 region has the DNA TGCAGTGCTAGAGCGGAGAGCGGCCATCAGCCCCAGCATTTT.

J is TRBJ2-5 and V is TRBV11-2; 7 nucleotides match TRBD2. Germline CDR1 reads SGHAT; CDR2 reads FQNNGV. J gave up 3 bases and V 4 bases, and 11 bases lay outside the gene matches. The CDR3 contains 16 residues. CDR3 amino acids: CASSSPSGGIKETQYF. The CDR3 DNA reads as TGTGCCAGCAGCTCGCCTAGCGGTGGAATCAAAGAGACCCAGTACTTC.

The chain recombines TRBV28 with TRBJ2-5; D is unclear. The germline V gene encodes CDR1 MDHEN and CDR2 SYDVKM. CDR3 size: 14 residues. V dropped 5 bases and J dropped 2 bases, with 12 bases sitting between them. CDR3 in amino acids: CASSISQVQETQYF. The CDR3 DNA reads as TGTGCCAGCAGTATCAGTCAGGTGCAAGAGACCCAGTACTTC.

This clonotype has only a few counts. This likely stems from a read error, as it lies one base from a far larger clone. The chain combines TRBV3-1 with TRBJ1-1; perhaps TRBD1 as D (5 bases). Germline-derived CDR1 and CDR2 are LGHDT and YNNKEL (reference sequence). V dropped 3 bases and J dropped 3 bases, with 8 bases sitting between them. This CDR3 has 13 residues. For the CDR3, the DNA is TGTGCCAGCAGCCAGGGGGTGGACACTGAAGCTTTCTTT. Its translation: CASSQGVDTEAFF.

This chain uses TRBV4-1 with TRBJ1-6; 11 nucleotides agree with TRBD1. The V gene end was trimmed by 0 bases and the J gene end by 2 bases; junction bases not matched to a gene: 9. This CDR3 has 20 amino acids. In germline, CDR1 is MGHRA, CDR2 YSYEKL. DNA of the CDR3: TGCGCCAGCAGCCAAGATCTGGGACAGGGGGAGATGCCCTATAATTCACCCCTCCACTTT. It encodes CASSQDLGQGEMPYNSPLHF.

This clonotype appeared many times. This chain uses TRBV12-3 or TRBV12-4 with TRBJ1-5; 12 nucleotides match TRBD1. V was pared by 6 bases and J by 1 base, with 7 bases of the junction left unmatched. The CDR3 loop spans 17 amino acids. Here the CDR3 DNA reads TGTGCCAGCAGACCCGGGACAGGGGGCGGAAGCAATCAGCCCCAGCATTTT. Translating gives CASRPGTGGGSNQPQHF.

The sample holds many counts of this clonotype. The CDR3 loop reads CASSLVGGGNTGELFF. Here the CDR3 DNA reads TGTGCCAGCAGCTTAGTTGGCGGGGGGAACACCGGGGAGCTGTTTTTT. This chain links TRBV7-8 with TRBJ2-2; 7 nucleotides agree with TRBD2. The J segment lost 1 base and the V segment lost 1 base, leaving 3 bases of the junction unmatched. Germline V gene data show CDR1 as SGHVS and CDR2 as FQNEAQ. This CDR3 has 16 amino acids.

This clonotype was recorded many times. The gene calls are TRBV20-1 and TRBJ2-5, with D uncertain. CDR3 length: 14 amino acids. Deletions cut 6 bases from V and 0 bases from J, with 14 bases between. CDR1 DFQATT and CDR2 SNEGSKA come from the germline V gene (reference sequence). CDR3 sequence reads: CSARLVGYQETQYF. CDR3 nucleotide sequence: TGCAGTGCCCGGTTAGTTGGGTACCAAGAGACCCAGTACTTC.

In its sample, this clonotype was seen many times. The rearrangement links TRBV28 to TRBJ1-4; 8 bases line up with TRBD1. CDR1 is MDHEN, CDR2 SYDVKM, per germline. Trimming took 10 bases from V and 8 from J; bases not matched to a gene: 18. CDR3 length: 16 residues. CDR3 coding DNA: TGTGCCATCCGAGGGGGCAGGGGGCCGGCGAGAGAAAAACTGTTTTTT. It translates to CAIRGGRGPAREKLFF.

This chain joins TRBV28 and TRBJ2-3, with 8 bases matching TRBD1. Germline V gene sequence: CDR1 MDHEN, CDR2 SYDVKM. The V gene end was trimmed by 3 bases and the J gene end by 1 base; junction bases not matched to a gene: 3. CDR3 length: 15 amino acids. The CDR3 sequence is CASSFKTGGTDTQYF. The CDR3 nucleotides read TGTGCCAGCAGTTTCAAGACAGGGGGCACAGATACGCAGTATTTT. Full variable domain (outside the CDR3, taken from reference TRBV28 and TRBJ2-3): DVKVTQSSRYLVKRTGEKVFLECVQDMDHENMFWYRQDPGLGLRLIYFSYDVKMKEKGDIPEGYSVSREKKERFSLILESASTNQTSMYLCASSFKTGGTDTQYFGPGTRLTVL.

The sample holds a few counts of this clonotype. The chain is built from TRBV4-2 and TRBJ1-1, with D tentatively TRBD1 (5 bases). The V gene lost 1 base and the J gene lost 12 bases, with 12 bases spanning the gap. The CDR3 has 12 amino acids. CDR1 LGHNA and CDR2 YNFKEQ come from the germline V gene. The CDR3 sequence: CASSQAKGVPFF. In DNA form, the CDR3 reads TGTGCCAGCAGCCAAGCAAAAGGGGTCCCTTTCTTT.

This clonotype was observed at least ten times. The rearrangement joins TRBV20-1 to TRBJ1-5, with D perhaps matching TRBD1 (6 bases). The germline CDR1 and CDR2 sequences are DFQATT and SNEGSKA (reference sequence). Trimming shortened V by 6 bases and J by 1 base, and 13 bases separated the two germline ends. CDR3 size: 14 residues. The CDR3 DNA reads TGCAGTGCCGAGGACAGCCGGAGCAATCAGCCCCAGCATTTT. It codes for CSAEDSRSNQPQHF.

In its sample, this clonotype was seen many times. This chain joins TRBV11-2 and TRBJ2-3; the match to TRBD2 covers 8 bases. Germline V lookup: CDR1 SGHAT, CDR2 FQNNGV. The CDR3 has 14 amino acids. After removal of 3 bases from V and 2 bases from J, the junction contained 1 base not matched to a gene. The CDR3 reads CASSLRGATDTQYF. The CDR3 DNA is TGTGCCAGCAGCTTGCGGGGGGCCACAGATACGCAGTATTTT.

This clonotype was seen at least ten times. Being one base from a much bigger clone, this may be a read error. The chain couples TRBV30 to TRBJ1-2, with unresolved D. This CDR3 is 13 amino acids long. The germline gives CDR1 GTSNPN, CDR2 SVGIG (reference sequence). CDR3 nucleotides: TGTGCCTGGAGTGACCTGGCAGCACATGGCCACACCTTC. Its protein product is CAWSDLAAHGHTF.